These T cell receptor beta chains were read from a single sample in a study of response to subunit inactivated influenza vaccine. TCRdb re-analysed the RT-PCR reads in MiXCR, keeping a single row per CDR3 protein. The sample consists of roughly 170,000 distinct CDR3 sequences, around 8.8% of them appearing once. Sample: non-naive T cells sorted from PBMCs, taken on the day of vaccination. The source of these receptors is a man between 50 and 59 years old who received an inactivated influenza vaccine. CDR3s include the opening cysteine and the closing phenylalanine or tryptophan. The order of the fields is J gene, clone size, V gene, D gene, CDR3 protein, CDR3 DNA. A D gene is named only where the DNA matches it firmly. Not all rows give a size; the values are once, few, many and, for expanded clones, a class.

J gene: TRBJ2-1; clone size: many; V gene: TRBV20-1; D gene: TRBD2; CDR3 protein: CSARAGLGAYNEQFF; CDR3 DNA: TGCAGTGCTAGAGCAGGACTAGGGGCCTACAATGAGCAGTTCTTC
J gene: TRBJ2-6; clone size: few; V gene: TRBV18; D gene: NA; CDR3 protein: CASSPMDSQVVLTF; CDR3 DNA: TGTGCCAGCTCACCAATGGACAGTCAAGTCGTGCTGACTTTC
J gene: TRBJ2-1; clone size: NA; V gene: TRBV7-2; D gene: TRBD1; CDR3 protein: CASSLNTGGSYNEQFF; CDR3 DNA: TGTGCCAGCAGCTTAAATACAGGGGGAAGCTACAATGAGCAGTTCTTC
J gene: TRBJ2-2; clone size: few; V gene: TRBV7-2; D gene: NA; CDR3 protein: CASRKNTGELFF; CDR3 DNA: TGTGCCAGCAGAAAGAACACCGGGGAGCTGTTTTTT
J gene: TRBJ2-3; clone size: NA; V gene: TRBV24-1; D gene: TRBD2; CDR3 protein: CATSEAGVTDTQYF; CDR3 DNA: TGTGCCACCAGTGAAGCGGGGGTCACAGATACGCAGTATTTT
J gene: TRBJ2-5; clone size: few; V gene: TRBV20-1; D gene: NA; CDR3 protein: CSARVREQETQYF; CDR3 DNA: TGCAGTGCTAGAGTCAGAGAGCAAGAGACCCAGTACTTC
J gene: TRBJ2-1; clone size: few; V gene: TRBV20-1; D gene: NA; CDR3 protein: CSARVGVNSYNEQFF; CDR3 DNA: TGCAGTGCTAGAGTTGGAGTTAACTCCTACAATGAGCAGTTCTTC
J gene: TRBJ2-7; clone size: few; V gene: TRBV4-2; D gene: NA; CDR3 protein: CASSQDIGAYEQYF; CDR3 DNA: TGTGCCAGCAGCCAAGATATAGGGGCCTACGAGCAGTACTTC
J gene: TRBJ2-7; clone size: many; V gene: TRBV7-6; D gene: NA; CDR3 protein: CASSLVLGEQYF; CDR3 DNA: TGTGCCAGCAGCTTAGTCCTCGGCGAGCAGTACTTC
J gene: TRBJ2-2; clone size: few; V gene: TRBV4-3; D gene: TRBD1; CDR3 protein: CASSQEGQGSTGELFF; CDR3 DNA: TGCGCCAGCAGCCAAGAAGGACAGGGATCCACCGGGGAGCTGTTTTTT
J gene: TRBJ1-6; clone size: NA; V gene: TRBV6-2/TRBV6-3; D gene: NA; CDR3 protein: CASSGGSSYNSPLHF; CDR3 DNA: TGTGCCAGCAGCGGCGGGAGCTCCTATAATTCACCCCTCCACTTT
J gene: TRBJ2-1; clone size: many; V gene: TRBV11-1; D gene: TRBD2; CDR3 protein: CASSLNRGLAGEFSYNEQFF; CDR3 DNA: TGTGCCAGCAGCTTAAACCGGGGACTAGCGGGAGAGTTCTCCTACAATGAGCAGTTCTTC
J gene: TRBJ2-1; clone size: NA; V gene: TRBV9; D gene: NA; CDR3 protein: CASSPGGEVYNEQFF; CDR3 DNA: TGTGCCAGCAGCCCGGGCGGGGAGGTCTACAATGAGCAGTTCTTC
J gene: TRBJ2-7; clone size: many; V gene: TRBV7-2; D gene: NA; CDR3 protein: CASKRSLGYEQYF; CDR3 DNA: TGTGCCAGCAAAAGGAGCCTAGGTTACGAGCAGTACTTC
J gene: TRBJ2-1; clone size: NA; V gene: TRBV28; D gene: TRBD2; CDR3 protein: CASSLWGLAYNEQFF; CDR3 DNA: TGTGCCAGCAGTTTATGGGGACTAGCGTACAACGAGCAGTTCTTC
J gene: TRBJ2-7; clone size: NA; V gene: TRBV28; D gene: TRBD1; CDR3 protein: CASSLLGTGGNEQYF; CDR3 DNA: TGTGCCAGCAGTTTACTGGGGACAGGGGGAAACGAGCAGTACTTC
J gene: TRBJ1-4; clone size: NA; V gene: TRBV28; D gene: NA; CDR3 protein: CASSFGVRATNEKLFF; CDR3 DNA: TGTGCCAGCAGTTTTGGGGTTAGGGCAACTAATGAAAAACTGTTTTTT
J gene: TRBJ1-5; clone size: many; V gene: TRBV6-5; D gene: NA; CDR3 protein: CASRGNQPQHF; CDR3 DNA: TGTGCCAGCAGGGGCAATCAGCCCCAGCATTTT
J gene: TRBJ1-5; clone size: NA; V gene: TRBV6-1; D gene: TRBD1; CDR3 protein: CASSRGQGSNQPQHF; CDR3 DNA: TGTGCCAGCAGCAGAGGACAGGGGAGCAATCAGCCCCAGCATTTT
J gene: TRBJ1-5; clone size: many; V gene: TRBV6-1; D gene: NA; CDR3 protein: CATGGLYSNQPQHF; CDR3 DNA: TGTGCCACGGGGGGCCTTTATAGCAATCAGCCCCAGCATTTT
J gene: TRBJ1-5; clone size: few; V gene: TRBV3-1; D gene: TRBD1; CDR3 protein: CASSQATGGGRQPQHF; CDR3 DNA: TGTGCCAGCAGCCAAGCTACAGGGGGCGGTCGACAGCCCCAGCATTTT
J gene: TRBJ1-1; clone size: many; V gene: TRBV18; D gene: NA; CDR3 protein: CASSPRTSTEAFF; CDR3 DNA: TGTGCCAGCTCACCCCGGACAAGCACTGAAGCTTTCTTT
J gene: TRBJ1-1; clone size: NA; V gene: TRBV6-1; D gene: TRBD1; CDR3 protein: CASSPSDRVGGTEAFF; CDR3 DNA: TGTGCCAGCAGTCCTTCAGACAGGGTCGGTGGCACTGAAGCTTTCTTT
J gene: TRBJ2-1; clone size: NA; V gene: TRBV29-1; D gene: NA; CDR3 protein: CSASAQAGHEQLF; CDR3 DNA: TGCAGCGCCTCGGCCCAGGCTGGCCATGAGCAGTTATTC
J gene: TRBJ2-3; clone size: few; V gene: TRBV24-1; D gene: NA; CDR3 protein: CATASSGAGGTDTQYF; CDR3 DNA: TGTGCCACCGCATCATCCGGAGCAGGGGGCACAGATACGCAGTATTTT
J gene: TRBJ2-3; clone size: once; V gene: TRBV20-1; D gene: TRBD2; CDR3 protein: CSASRTGGSQDTQYF; CDR3 DNA: TGCAGTGCTAGTCGGACCGGCGGGAGTCAGGATACGCAGTATTTT
J gene: TRBJ2-4; clone size: NA; V gene: TRBV20-1; D gene: NA; CDR3 protein: CSASTGVPRNIQYF; CDR3 DNA: TGCAGTGCCTCGACGGGTGTGCCGAGAAACATTCAGTACTTC
J gene: TRBJ1-1; clone size: few; V gene: TRBV12-3/TRBV12-4; D gene: NA; CDR3 protein: CASSFGGAGNTEAFF; CDR3 DNA: TGTGCCAGCAGTTTTGGCGGCGCTGGGAACACTGAAGCTTTCTTT
J gene: TRBJ2-2; clone size: few; V gene: TRBV29-1; D gene: TRBD1; CDR3 protein: CSVGTGTANTGELFF; CDR3 DNA: TGCAGCGTCGGTACCGGGACAGCGAACACCGGGGAGCTGTTTTTT